This entry concerns a single T cell receptor beta chain. No antigen is known for it. Germline V gene data show CDR1 as MNHEY and CDR2 as SMNVEV (reference sequence). V gave up 3 bases and J gave up 5 bases, with 11 bases separating them. The CDR3 runs to 14 residues. These data come from a study of T-cell memory formation after mild COVID-19. Study conclusions and caveats: CM and EM subsets held most contracting CD4+ clones; EMRA held CD8+ ones. A second wave of clones peaked on day 37, and their SARS-CoV-2 specificity went unconfirmed.

Barcoded TCR alpha and TCR beta cDNA libraries with UMIs came from 5'RACE using constant-segment primers. TCRdb independently ran MiXCR on the 5' RACE reads; one entry per CDR3 protein. The table lists about 140,000 distinct CDR3 sequences, 14% to 15% of them singletons, with 25% to 30% in the top ten. The sample taken for sequencing was PBMCs or a T cell subset sorted from them (not recorded which). The rearrangement joins TRBV27 to TRBJ2-1, with D perhaps matching TRBD2 (6 bases). The sequence was collected from an adult woman who had mild COVID-19 (a few samples of this study predate the infection). Cell type and time point are not known. The CDR3 reads CASSFPGSHNEQFF. CDR3 in DNA: TGTGCCAGCAGTTTCCCCGGGAGTCACAATGAGCAGTTCTTC.